A selection of T cell receptor beta chains follows, all from one sample in a study of CD8+CD57+ T cells in acquired aplastic anemia. MiXCR, applied by TCRdb to the reads, yields one record per CDR3 protein. There are 170,000 or so distinct CDR3 sequences in the sample; 50% to 65% occur only once, and approximately 42% lies in the top ten. Material for sequencing was sorted CD4+, CD8+, or CD8+CD57+ T cells (not recorded which) from PBMCs. The receptors stem from a human donor with aplastic anemia. The CDR3 runs from the conserved cysteine through the conserved F or W. Each record gives: D gene, J gene, clone size, V gene, CDR3 protein, CDR3 DNA. The D gene is left open where the match is weak. Only part of the rows carry a size: once, few, many, or a class if the clone is expanded.

- TRBJ2-3 once TRBV10-3 CAIGERGGGLDSQYF TGTGCCATCGGTGAGAGGGGGGGGGGTTTAGATTCGCAGTATTTT
- TRBJ1-5 once TRBV2 CASSEAAGGDHF TGTGCCAGCAGTGAAGCGGCAGGAGGAGACCATTTT
TRBD1 TRBJ2-1 - TRBV19 CASSIGAGGEQFF TGTGCCAGTAGTATCGGGGCAGGGGGTGAGCAGTTCTTC
- TRBJ2-1 - TRBV6-2/TRBV6-3 CASSYSRPSSYNEQFF TGTGCCAGCAGTTACTCGAGGCCGAGCTCCTACAATGAGCAGTTCTTC
- TRBJ2-7 few TRBV20-1 CGATPNELLSSYEQYF TGCGGTGCGACTCCTAACGAACTTCTCAGCTCCTACGAGCAGTACTTC
- TRBJ1-6 many TRBV29-1 CSVAGDDGYNSPLHF TGCAGCGTTGCAGGTGATGATGGGTATAATTCACCCCTCCACTTT
TRBD1 TRBJ2-5 - TRBV2 CASADRGWQTQYF TGTGCCAGCGCGGACAGGGGCTGGCAGACCCAGTACTTC
TRBD1 TRBJ2-1 - TRBV7-6 CASSPRAGQGARYNEQFF TGTGCCAGCAGCCCAAGAGCCGGACAGGGGGCGAGGTACAATGAGCAGTTCTTC
- TRBJ2-6 many TRBV27 CASSLGAGANVLTF TGTGCCAGCAGTTTAGGGGCTGGGGCCAACGTCCTGACTTTC
TRBD1 TRBJ2-7 - TRBV29-1 CSVRGQGANPYEQYF TGCAGCGTCCGGGGACAGGGGGCCAACCCCTACGAGCAGTACTTC
TRBD1 TRBJ2-5 - TRBV10-3 CAISEGTVLSETQYF TGTGCCATCAGTGAGGGGACAGTACTCTCGGAGACCCAGTACTTC
- TRBJ2-3 - TRBV2 CASSAVFSTDTQYF TGTGCCAGCAGCGCAGTGTTTAGCACAGATACGCAGTATTTT
- TRBJ1-6 - TRBV7-2 CASSLRGRDSPLHF TGTGCCAGCAGCTTGAGGGGAAGGGATTCACCCCTCCACTTT
- TRBJ2-5 - TRBV10-3 CAISGGLQETQYF TGTGCCATCAGTGGCGGGTTGCAAGAGACCCAGTACTTC
TRBD2 TRBJ2-1 - TRBV10-2 CASSDPSGRAYNEQFF TGCGCCAGCAGTGATCCAAGCGGGAGAGCCTACAATGAGCAGTTCTTC
TRBD2 TRBJ2-1 - TRBV7-8 CASSPGLAGTYNEQFF TGTGCCAGCAGCCCAGGACTAGCGGGGACCTACAATGAGCAGTTCTTC
TRBD2 TRBJ2-7 - TRBV2 CASSPILAGVGEQYF TGTGCCAGCAGCCCCATACTAGCGGGAGTAGGCGAGCAGTACTTC
- TRBJ2-5 few TRBV12-3/TRBV12-4 CASSLSGGGETQYF TGTGCCAGCAGTTTATCAGGGGGAGGCGAGACCCAGTACTTC
- TRBJ2-5 - TRBV5-1 CASSPGQPQETQYF TGCGCCAGCAGCCCCGGACAGCCACAAGAGACCCAGTACTTC
TRBD1 TRBJ1-6 - TRBV7-6 CACSLEQGQGNSPLHF TGTGCCTGCAGCTTAGAACAAGGACAGGGTAATTCACCCCTCCACTTT
- TRBJ1-2 - TRBV2 CASTPQRANYGYTF TGTGCCAGCACCCCCCAGCGGGCGAACTATGGCTACACCTTC